The 3 T cell receptor beta chains in this list originate from one sample, sequenced in a study of identical twins. One entry per CDR3 protein, called by TCRdb with MiXCR from the 5' RACE reads. The sample lists 550,000 to 800,000 distinct CDR3 sequences; 7% to 7.5% were seen once. In addition, the sample was reused for a study of yellow fever vaccine responses in identical twins.

Sequencing was performed on PBMCs. The receptors stem from a woman under 30 in good health.

A few counts support this clonotype. The chain couples TRBV20-1 to TRBJ2-5; D gene uncertain. CDR3 length: 12 residues. Germline V gives CDR1 DFQATT, CDR2 SNEGSKA (reference sequence). Trimming took off 3 bases at V and 5 bases at J, with 10 bases between the two ends. The CDR3 DNA reads as TGCAGTGCTAGCGGGCCCGAGGAGACCCAGTACTTC. It encodes CSASGPEETQYF.

The V call is TRBV5-1, the J call TRBJ2-3; the D gene is possibly TRBD2 (7 bases). The CDR3 totals 15 residues. Germline lookup yields CDR1 SGHRS and CDR2 YFSETQ. V lost 4 bases and J 4 bases, leaving 16 bases between the germline ends. CDR3 DNA sequence: TGCGCCAGCAGCACTGAGGGGGGGCCGCCAGATACGCAGTATTTT. Amino acids: CASSTEGGPPDTQYF. Based on the CDR3 plus reference TRBV5-1 and TRBJ2-3, the full variable domain is KAGVTQTPRYLIKTRGQQVTLSCSPISGHRSVSWYQQTPGQGLQFLFEYFSETQRNKGNFPGRFSGRQFSNSRSEMNVSTLELGDSALYLCASSTEGGPPDTQYFGPGTRLTVL.

This clonotype came up a few times. V gene TRBV18 combines with J gene TRBJ2-7; 11 nucleotides match TRBD2. CDR1 KGHSH and CDR2 LQKENI come from the germline V gene. There are 15 residues in the CDR3. J was trimmed by 3 bases and V by 0 bases; bases with no gene match: 1. Here the CDR3 reads CASSPPGLAVYEQYF. As DNA, the CDR3 is TGTGCCAGCTCACCACCGGGACTAGCGGTCTACGAGCAGTACTTC.